This T cell receptor beta chain is drawn from a study of shared clonotypes between healthy human individuals. Study results and caveats: What rarefaction showed was incomplete sorted-subset sequencing despite large depth.

The table came from immunoSEQ multiplex PCR; TCRdb's copy has only in-frame clones and leaves some out. The sample lists over 750,000 clones, 95% to 97% occurring once. On this clone itself: The antigen is unknown.

CDR3 length: 14 residues. Germline CDR1 MNHEY, CDR2 SVGAGI. The germline V and J ends were trimmed by 4 bases and 1 base, with 10 bases remaining between them. The naive CD8 population came from CD45RO-negative cells selected for CCR7, without terminally differentiated effector memory CD45RA+ cells. This TCR came from a man aged 25-45 years in good health. Sequencing was performed on naive CD8+ T cells sorted from blood. The rearrangement joins TRBV6-5 to TRBJ2-5, with a weak D call TRBD1 (5 bases). CDR3 protein: CASSSRTPQETQYF. The DNA for the CDR3 is TGTGCCAGCAGTTCCCGGACACCCCAAGAGACCCAGTACTTC.